This T cell receptor (beta chain) was recorded in a study of CD8 T cells in ankylosing spondylitis. Study-level findings and limits: Reportedly, disease-linked clones are significantly enriched in ankylosing spondylitis patients' matched synovial fluid. A TCR beta motif of under 10 highly homologous variants seemed to mark ankylosing spondylitis blood. Peripheral blood samples showed relatively rare disease-linked clones, and these clones were CD8+. Earlier reports found some motif variants in synovial fluid and blood in reactive arthritis.

It was by quantitative 5'-RACE with molecular barcodes that TCR beta libraries were made. TCRdb reprocessed the 5' RACE reads with MiXCR, giving one entry per CDR3 protein. The sample consists of approximately 540,000 distinct CDR3 sequences, over 9.5% of them appearing once. This clonotype was recorded a few times. Its antigen is as yet unknown. V was trimmed by 1 base and J by 3 bases, leaving 7 bases between them. CDR3 length: 13 amino acids. J is TRBJ2-7 and V is TRBV12-3 or TRBV12-4; possible D gene TRBD1, 5 bases. Sequencing was performed on blood, either unsorted or a sorted T cell fraction (not recorded which). This sequence was found in a male donor with ankylosing spondylitis. The CDR3 region is CASSLGGLYEQYV. As DNA, the CDR3 is TGTGCCAGCAGTTTAGGGGGCCTCTACGAGCAGTACGTC.